These 16 T cell receptor beta chains came from one sample sequenced in a study of blood T cells in healthy people across ages (dated by TCRdb to about 2015). The library was made by 5' RACE. Sequencing instrument: Illumina HiSeq 2500. A second PCR of about 7 to 12 cycles was run with a J-beta primer mix and a sample-barcoded 5' primer. The public reads were quality trimmed at Q25 with fastp and then assembled into clones with MiXCR by TCRdb, keeping productive beta chains. Each CDR3 protein gets just one entry, which takes the most common genes and DNA from the rows behind it. The sample table records roughly 680,000 distinct CDR3 sequences; around 52% of these occur just once. The top ten constitute roughly 13% of the sample. The sample comprised blood. All receptors derive from a woman of 80 years or more in good health.

This clonotype appeared many times. The genes are TRBV27 and TRBJ2-5; D remains ambiguous. Germline V gene data show CDR1 as MNHEY and CDR2 as SMNVEV (reference sequence). Trimming left V 3 bases short and J 5 bases short, with 10 bases between. This CDR3 comprises 13 residues. The CDR3 DNA reads TGTGCCAGCAGTTTCGAAGGTGATGAGACCCAGTACTTC. It is translated as CASSFEGDETQYF.

This chain links TRBV27 with TRBJ1-2, with D possibly matching TRBD1 (5 bases). V was clipped by 9 bases and J by 6 bases, with 26 bases between them. Germline V gene lookup returns CDR1 MNHEY and CDR2 SMNVEV (reference sequence). The CDR3 is 16 amino acids. The CDR3 region is CASLGTTSEGRDGYTF. CDR3 bases: TGTGCCAGTCTAGGGACTACTTCCGAAGGACGTGATGGCTACACCTTC.

Remarks on this clonotype: With a much larger clone just one base away, this may be a read error. The CDR3 DNA reads TGTGCCAGCCCTGGGCGGGACAGCACAGATATGCAGTATTTT. Translating it yields CASPGRDSTDMQYF. The V and J genes are TRBV27 and TRBJ2-3; D may be TRBD1 (7 bases). CDR1 MNHEY and CDR2 SMNVEV come from the germline V gene (reference sequence). The CDR3 is 14 residues long.

The V and J genes are TRBV5-1 and TRBJ1-1; D is uncertain. Germline V gene sequence: CDR1 SGHRS, CDR2 YFSETQ. V was pared by 4 bases and J by 0 bases, with 13 bases between. This CDR3 has 15 amino acids. The CDR3 sequence: CASSTTTGMNTEAFF. The CDR3, as DNA: TGCGCCAGCAGCACCACCACGGGCATGAACACTGAAGCTTTCTTT.

There are many counts of this clonotype. Here the CDR3 reads CASSQEVSGRAGNIQYF. The DNA of the CDR3 is TGTGCCAGCAGCCAAGAGGTTAGCGGGAGGGCCGGAAACATTCAGTACTTC. The rearrangement uses TRBV3-1 and TRBJ2-4; TRBD2 agrees at 11 bases. Trimming removed 0 bases from V and 6 bases from J; junction bases left unmatched: 7. This CDR3 spans 17 amino acids. CDR1 and CDR2 from the germline V gene are LGHDT and YNNKEL (reference sequence).

The V and J genes are TRBV4-3 and TRBJ2-3, with D possibly matching TRBD2 (7 bases). CDR3 length: 18 residues. Germline loops: CDR1 LGHNA, CDR2 YSLEER. The V end was cut by 1 base, the J end by 1 base, with 18 bases between. CDR3 region: CASSQGWGAGLGTDTQYF. In nucleotides, the CDR3 is TGCGCCAGCAGCCAAGGGTGGGGGGCTGGACTAGGCACAGATACGCAGTATTTT.

The chain has TRBV9 and TRBJ1-1; 7 bases map to TRBD1. This CDR3 region has 14 residues. From germline, CDR1 is SGDLS and CDR2 YYNGEE. Unmatched junction bases numbered 4, after V lost 2 bases and J lost 3 bases. This CDR3 is CASSVGTADTEAFF. The CDR3 bases are TGTGCCAGCAGCGTGGGGACAGCCGACACTGAAGCTTTCTTT.

The rearrangement joins TRBV30 to TRBJ2-5; tentatively, D is TRBD1 (6 bases). This CDR3 comprises 13 residues. V lost 2 bases and J 7 bases, leaving 14 bases between the germline ends. CDR1 is GTSNPN and CDR2 is SVGIG in the germline V gene (reference sequence). DNA for the CDR3: TGTGCCTGGAGTTGGTCAGGGGTGGCGACCCAGTACTTC. Translation: CAWSWSGVATQYF.

This clonotype is a singleton in its sample. V usage is TRBV7-6 and J usage is TRBJ2-7; 9 bases fit TRBD1. There are 15 residues in the CDR3. The germline V gene encodes CDR1 SGHVS and CDR2 FNYEAQ. V shed 6 bases and J 5 bases; nucleotides not matched to a gene: 11. The CDR3, as DNA: TGTGCCAGCAGTGGAGGGGGACAGGGAATACACGAGCAGTACTTC. The encoded protein is CASSGGGQGIHEQYF.

The J gene is TRBJ2-3, the V gene TRBV6-6; D is uncertain. Per the germline V gene, CDR1 is MNHNY and CDR2 is SVGAGI (reference sequence). The CDR3 has 14 residues. Trimming removed 2 bases from V and 7 bases from J, with 13 bases in between. CDR3 sequence (DNA): TGTGCCAGCAGTTACGACCGAGGAAGGAATACGCAGTATTTT. It specifies CASSYDRGRNTQYF.

This clonotype was counted at least ten times. This chain connects TRBV12-3 or TRBV12-4 to TRBJ2-1; TRBD2 aligns across 10 bases. The CDR3 consists of 13 residues. The V segment lost 3 bases and the J segment 12 bases; nucleotides outside the gene matches: 5. The CDR3 DNA reads as TGTGCCAGCAGTTTTCTAGCGGGAGACATGCAGTTCTTC. Translating it yields CASSFLAGDMQFF.

The J gene is TRBJ2-5, the V gene TRBV14, with 14 bases fitting TRBD2. Germline V gives CDR1 SGHDN, CDR2 FVKESK. This CDR3 is built from 17 residues. V lost 4 bases and J lost 5; bases outside the gene matches: 9. CDR3 DNA sequence: TGTGCCAGCAGCCCTCCCGGGACTAGCGGGAGTGGTGAGACCCAGTACTTC. Translating it yields CASSPPGTSGSGETQYF. The complete variable domain, with remaining parts taken from reference TRBV14 and TRBJ2-5, reads EAGVTQFPSHSVIEKGQTVTLRCDPISGHDNLYWYRRVMGKEIKFLLHFVKESKQDESGMPNNRFLAERTGGTYSTLKVQPAELEDSGVYFCASSPPGTSGSGETQYFGPGTRLLVL.

This clonotype was picked up many times. The chain joins TRBV20-1 to TRBJ2-3; TRBD2 matches 13 bases. With V trimmed by 5 bases and J by 5 bases, 13 bases remained unmatched. CDR1 is DFQATT and CDR2 is SNEGSKA in the germline V gene (reference sequence). This CDR3 contains 17 residues. The chain's CDR3 is CSAYGLAGAPKVDTQYF. The DNA for the CDR3 is TGCAGTGCTTATGGACTAGCGGGAGCCCCGAAGGTAGATACGCAGTATTTT.

The chain recombines TRBV12-3 or TRBV12-4 with TRBJ2-3, with D perhaps being TRBD1 or TRBD2 (5 bases each). This CDR3 has 15 amino acids. With 6 bases removed from V and 2 bases from J, the gap between germline ends came to 15 bases. CDR3 coding DNA: TGTGCCAGCAGGCCCTTTGGGGGAAACACAGATACGCAGTATTTT. Encoded protein: CASRPFGGNTDTQYF.

This clonotype appeared many times. The chain employs TRBV7-8 and TRBJ2-7, with TRBD2 as a possible D gene (7 bases). The V gene lost 3 bases and the J gene lost 3 bases, with 15 bases spanning the gap. The CDR3 extends over 15 amino acids. Germline CDR1 reads SGHVS; CDR2 reads FQNEAQ. CDR3 nucleotides: TGTGCCAGCAGCTTTGGGGAAAGGGGGGGCTACGAGCAGTACTTC. Residues: CASSFGERGGYEQYF.

This clonotype appeared many times. CDR3 amino acids: CASSLSPGNEQFF. CDR3 nucleotide sequence: TGTGCCAGCAGTTTATCCCCGGGGAACGAGCAGTTCTTC. The chain combines TRBV27 with TRBJ2-1; maybe TRBD2 (5 bases). Trimming took 0 bases from V and 10 from J, leaving 10 bases between them. Germline V gene sequence: CDR1 MNHEY, CDR2 SMNVEV (reference sequence). The CDR3 totals 13 residues.